The clone carrying this T cell receptor beta chain has just one count. Its antigen is unidentified. Each CDR3 protein is one row after TCRdb ran MiXCR on the 5' RACE reads. Seen here are just over 500,000 distinct CDR3 sequences, less than 25% observed once, and the top ten hold around 0.9%. These data originate in a study of identical twins. Points from the study as a whole: Conclusions leaned on cross-sectional statistical analysis and did not track the same donors over time.

CDR1 is MNHNS, CDR2 SASEGT, per germline. The CDR3 runs 16 residues. V was pared by 4 bases and J by 7 bases, with 12 bases of the junction left unmatched. The same data also went into a second study, on T cells expressing NK-cell markers. From that report: HCMV specificity of the expanded NKG2C+ T cell clones was not established.

The sequencing input was CD4+ T cells sorted from blood. This clonotype was sampled from a woman under 30 in good health. The chain recombines TRBV6-1 with TRBJ2-2; 7 positions agree with TRBD2. The CDR3 DNA reads TGTGCCAGCAGTGGTAGATTGGCGGGAGCGCGCGGGGAGCTGTTTTTT. Protein: CASSGRLAGARGELFF.